This is a list of T cell receptor beta chains from one sample in a study of Ad26.COV2.S vaccination and SARS-CoV-2 variants. Clones were read by immunoSEQ multiplex PCR, and TCRdb kept only the in-frame ones, dropping some. The sample comprises approximately 97,000 clones, 80% of which are singletons, and roughly 17% rests with the top ten. Sequencing used peripheral blood, obtained after recovery from COVID-19. These receptors all stem from a human donor who had recovered from COVID-19. Each CDR3 is given with its conserved first and last residue. The order of the fields is clone size, J gene, D gene, CDR3 length, V gene, CDR3 DNA, CDR3 protein. The D gene is left open where the match is weak. Part of the rows lack a size; the others show once, few, many or a class for expanded clones.

size: -; J: TRBJ1-2; D: -; length: 13; V: TRBV25-1; DNA: TGTGCCAGCAGTGAATATAAGGGGGACGGCTACACCTTC; CDR3: CASSEYKGDGYTF
size: -; J: TRBJ1-1; D: TRBD1; length: 15; V: TRBV6-5; DNA: TGTGCCAGCAGCCGGACCCGACAGGGGCGAACTGAAGCTTTCTTT; CDR3: CASSRTRQGRTEAFF
size: many; J: TRBJ1-2; D: TRBD1; length: 16; V: TRBV2; DNA: TGTGCCAGCAGTGAAGGGCGGGGACAGCAAATCTATGGCTACACCTTC; CDR3: CASSEGRGQQIYGYTF
size: -; J: TRBJ1-2; D: -; length: 11; V: TRBV30; DNA: TGTGCCTGGATGGGGGGAAGGGGCTACACCTTC; CDR3: CAWMGGRGYTF
size: -; J: TRBJ1-4; D: TRBD1; length: 15; V: TRBV3-1/TRBV3-2; DNA: TGTGCCAGCAGCCAAGATAGCAGGGGGTTTGAAAAACTGTTTTTT; CDR3: CASSQDSRGFEKLFF
size: -; J: TRBJ1-5; D: -; length: 14; V: TRBV6-1; DNA: TGTGCCAGCAGTGAGTCGCCCCGCAATCAGCCCCAGCATTTT; CDR3: CASSESPRNQPQHF
size: -; J: TRBJ2-5; D: -; length: 13; V: TRBV7-2; DNA: TGTGCCAGCAGCTCGGGCTCAAGGGGGACCCAGTACTTC; CDR3: CASSSGSRGTQYF
size: few; J: TRBJ1-1; D: -; length: 13; V: TRBV6-6; DNA: TGTGCCAGCAGTTACTCCCACGTTCCTGAAGCTTTCTTT; CDR3: CASSYSHVPEAFF
size: -; J: TRBJ1-6; D: TRBD1; length: 18; V: TRBV4-2; DNA: TGTGCCAGCAGCCTGAATTTGGGGGGGGCAGGGGGCTTTTCACCCCTCCACTTT; CDR3: CASSLNLGGAGGFSPLHF
size: -; J: TRBJ1-1; D: -; length: 13; V: TRBV11-2; DNA: TGTGCCAGCAGCTTCTGGGAGAACACTGAAGCTTTCTTT; CDR3: CASSFWENTEAFF
size: once; J: TRBJ2-5; D: -; length: 15; V: TRBV28; DNA: TGTGCCAGCAGTTTATTGGCGGGGGCGAAAGAGACCCAGTACTTC; CDR3: CASSLLAGAKETQYF
size: -; J: TRBJ2-3; D: -; length: 14; V: TRBV30; DNA: TGTGCCTGGGAGGCGGATGGAGGTGCAGATACGCAGTATTTT; CDR3: CAWEADGGADTQYF
size: -; J: TRBJ1-6; D: -; length: 13; V: TRBV11-1; DNA: TGTGCCAGCAGCCCATCGGTGGATTCACCCCTCCACTTT; CDR3: CASSPSVDSPLHF
size: -; J: TRBJ1-2; D: -; length: 15; V: TRBV5-1; DNA: TGCGCCAGCAGCTTGGAGGGGGGAGCTAACTATGGCTACACCTTC; CDR3: CASSLEGGANYGYTF
size: -; J: TRBJ2-7; D: TRBD1; length: 18; V: TRBV4-1; DNA: TGCGCCAGCAGCCAAGGGGATTGGGGGGACAGGGGCCCCTACGAGCAGTACTTC; CDR3: CASSQGDWGDRGPYEQYF
size: -; J: TRBJ2-1; D: TRBD2; length: 14; V: TRBV12-5; DNA: TGTGCTAGTGGCTTAGGACTAGCGGGGGCCCGGCAGTTCTTC; CDR3: CASGLGLAGARQFF
size: -; J: TRBJ2-7; D: TRBD2; length: 12; V: TRBV9; DNA: TGTGCCAGCAGCCCGGGGGGAGACGAGCAGTACTTC; CDR3: CASSPGGDEQYF
size: once; J: TRBJ2-3; D: TRBD2; length: 15; V: TRBV6-5; DNA: TGTGCCAGCCGCCTAGCGGGGGGCTTTACAGATACGCAGTATTTT; CDR3: CASRLAGGFTDTQYF
size: -; J: TRBJ2-5; D: TRBD1; length: 13; V: TRBV19; DNA: TGTGCCAGTAGGCAACAGGGGGAAGAGACCCAGTACTTC; CDR3: CASRQQGEETQYF
size: -; J: TRBJ2-7; D: -; length: 11; V: TRBV6-6; DNA: TGTGCCAGCAGTTACGGTGTGGAGCAGTACTTC; CDR3: CASSYGVEQYF
size: -; J: TRBJ1-2; D: -; length: 17; V: TRBV5-1; DNA: TGCGCCAGCAGCTTGGGCTTAGGGTCTCAGTTATTCTATGGCTACACCTTC; CDR3: CASSLGLGSQLFYGYTF
size: -; J: TRBJ1-1; D: -; length: 12; V: TRBV29-1; DNA: TGCAGCGTTTGTATCATGAACACTGAAGCTTTCTTT; CDR3: CSVCIMNTEAFF
size: -; J: TRBJ1-1; D: -; length: 12; V: TRBV30; DNA: TGTGCCTGGTATTGGGGGGGCACTGAAGCTTTCTTT; CDR3: CAWYWGGTEAFF
size: once; J: TRBJ2-2; D: -; length: 14; V: TRBV2; DNA: TGTGCCAGCAGTACCTGGACGGATACCGGGGAGCTGTTTTTT; CDR3: CASSTWTDTGELFF
size: once; J: TRBJ2-3; D: TRBD2; length: 18; V: TRBV9; DNA: TGTGCCAGCAGCGCACACGTCCTACTAGCGGGGGACACAGATACGCAGTATTTT; CDR3: CASSAHVLLAGDTDTQYF
size: -; J: TRBJ2-5; D: TRBD2; length: 15; V: TRBV18; DNA: TGTGCCAGCTCACCATTCAGCGGGGGGGCAGAGACCCAGTACTTC; CDR3: CASSPFSGGAETQYF
size: -; J: TRBJ1-1; D: TRBD1; length: 13; V: TRBV27; DNA: TGTGCCAGCAGTTTAGAGGGGGCCAGTGAAGCTTTCTTT; CDR3: CASSLEGASEAFF
size: -; J: TRBJ1-2; D: -; length: 14; V: TRBV4-1; DNA: TGCGCCAGCAGCCAAGCGAGTCTCAACTATGGCTACACCTTC; CDR3: CASSQASLNYGYTF
size: -; J: TRBJ1-5; D: TRBD1; length: 14; V: TRBV23-1; DNA: TGCGCCAGCAGGGGCAGGGGGGCACATCAGCCCCAGCATTTT; CDR3: CASRGRGAHQPQHF
size: -; J: TRBJ2-7; D: TRBD2; length: 14; V: TRBV9; DNA: TGTGCCAGCAGCCCCCAGACTAGCGGCTACGAGCAGTACTTC; CDR3: CASSPQTSGYEQYF
size: -; J: TRBJ1-2; D: -; length: 13; V: TRBV10-1; DNA: TGCGCCAGCAGTGAAGGCAGATCCTATGGCTACACCTTC; CDR3: CASSEGRSYGYTF
size: -; J: TRBJ1-5; D: TRBD1; length: 15; V: TRBV7-9; DNA: TGTGCCAGCAGCTTAGGGGACAGGGATAATCAGCCCCAGCATTTT; CDR3: CASSLGDRDNQPQHF
size: -; J: TRBJ1-5; D: -; length: 15; V: TRBV4-2; DNA: TGTGCCAGCAGCCAAGGGAGGGATAAGGGTCTGCCCCAGCATTTT; CDR3: CASSQGRDKGLPQHF
size: -; J: TRBJ2-3; D: TRBD1; length: 14; V: TRBV10-3; DNA: TGTGCCATCAGCGAGGGACAGGGACCAGATACGCAGTATTTT; CDR3: CAISEGQGPDTQYF
size: -; J: TRBJ2-3; D: TRBD2; length: 14; V: TRBV5-1; DNA: TGCGCCAGCACTAGCGGGGGGGCCTCAGATACGCAGTATTTT; CDR3: CASTSGGASDTQYF
size: once; J: TRBJ1-2; D: TRBD1; length: 15; V: TRBV3-1/TRBV3-2; DNA: TGTGCCAGCAGCCGAGGACAGGAGACCTTCTATGGCTACACCTTC; CDR3: CASSRGQETFYGYTF
size: -; J: TRBJ2-7; D: -; length: 16; V: TRBV5-5; DNA: TGTGCCAGCAGCTTGAGTCGTATAATAGAAACCTACGAGCAGTACTTC; CDR3: CASSLSRIIETYEQYF
size: -; J: TRBJ1-2; D: -; length: 14; V: TRBV7-9; DNA: TGTGCCAGCAGCTTGTCAGGGTCGGGCTATGGCTACACCTTC; CDR3: CASSLSGSGYGYTF
size: -; J: TRBJ2-7; D: TRBD2; length: 15; V: TRBV7-2; DNA: TGTGCCAGCAGTAGACAGCGGGGGGGCCCCCACGAGCAGTACTTC; CDR3: CASSRQRGGPHEQYF
size: -; J: TRBJ2-5; D: -; length: 14; V: TRBV30; DNA: TGTGCCTGGAGTGTACGGAGCGGCGGGGAGACCCAGTACTTC; CDR3: CAWSVRSGGETQYF
size: -; J: TRBJ1-2; D: TRBD1; length: 12; V: TRBV30; DNA: TGTGCCTGGACAACAGGGGTCTATGGCTACACCTTC; CDR3: CAWTTGVYGYTF
size: -; J: TRBJ2-3; D: -; length: 12; V: TRBV30; DNA: TGTGCCTGGAGTGTAAGTGGGGATACGCAGTATTTT; CDR3: CAWSVSGDTQYF
size: few; J: TRBJ1-3; D: -; length: 14; V: TRBV5-6; DNA: TGTGCCAGCAGCTGGGACTACTCTGGAAACACCATATATTTT; CDR3: CASSWDYSGNTIYF
size: -; J: TRBJ2-7; D: -; length: 15; V: TRBV19; DNA: TGTGCCAGTAGTATAGATCTACCAGGCTCCTACGAGCAGTACTTC; CDR3: CASSIDLPGSYEQYF
size: few; J: TRBJ1-1; D: TRBD1; length: 13; V: TRBV15; DNA: TGTGCCACCAGCAGTCGACAGGGGCGCGAAGCTTTCTTT; CDR3: CATSSRQGREAFF
size: -; J: TRBJ2-1; D: -; length: 16; V: TRBV21-1; DNA: TGTGCCAGCAACGTAGCGGGGGGGCCTCAATTCTGTGAGCAGTTCTTC; CDR3: CASNVAGGPQFCEQFF
size: -; J: TRBJ2-7; D: TRBD1; length: 15; V: TRBV19; DNA: TGTGCCAGTAGTATCACGGGACAGGGCTCCTACGAGCAGTACTTC; CDR3: CASSITGQGSYEQYF
size: -; J: TRBJ2-3; D: -; length: 13; V: TRBV10-3; DNA: TGTGCCATCAGTGGGGGCAGCACAGATACGCAGTATTTT; CDR3: CAISGGSTDTQYF
size: few; J: TRBJ2-2; D: -; length: 15; V: TRBV27; DNA: TGTGCCAGCAGTTTAGGGCTAGCAAACACCGGGGAGCTGTTTTTT; CDR3: CASSLGLANTGELFF
size: -; J: TRBJ1-3; D: -; length: 14; V: TRBV6-5; DNA: TGTGCCAGCAGTACCGGGGGGATAAGAAACACCATATATTTT; CDR3: CASSTGGIRNTIYF
size: -; J: TRBJ1-6; D: TRBD1; length: 17; V: TRBV6-1; DNA: TGTGCCAGCAGTGAATCAAGGGACAGGATAATTCGCTCACCCCTCCACTTT; CDR3: CASSESRDRIIRSPLHF
size: -; J: TRBJ1-1; D: TRBD1; length: 14; V: TRBV10-3; DNA: TGTGCCATCACGGGACAGGGAACGGACACTGAAGCTTTCTTT; CDR3: CAITGQGTDTEAFF
size: -; J: TRBJ1-2; D: -; length: 13; V: TRBV7-9; DNA: TGTGCCAGCAGCATACAGGGAGAAGATGGCTACACCTTC; CDR3: CASSIQGEDGYTF
size: once; J: TRBJ1-1; D: -; length: 13; V: TRBV6-5; DNA: TGTGCCAGCAGCCCGGGAAGGGCTATTGAAGCTTTCTTT; CDR3: CASSPGRAIEAFF
size: -; J: TRBJ1-2; D: TRBD1; length: 19; V: TRBV11-2; DNA: TGTGCCAGCAGCTTACCGGGTAAGGGACAGGGGGATTCCTCGGGAGGCTACACCTTC; CDR3: CASSLPGKGQGDSSGGYTF
size: -; J: TRBJ2-1; D: -; length: 16; V: TRBV24-1; DNA: TGTGCCACCAGTGATTTGAAGGGGGGCCATGTCTCTGAGCAGTTCTTC; CDR3: CATSDLKGGHVSEQFF